This T cell receptor beta chain stems from a study of blood T cell repertoires in COVID-19. Looking at the study overall: The United States, Italy and Spain provided the acute and convalescent COVID-19 samples. From T cells, B-cell-depleted T cells, or PBMCs came the material, which was cDNA or gDNA.

In the study's own analysis: Nucleated cell number was recorded as an estimate derived from reference gene primer amplification. Produced via immunoSEQ multiplex PCR; TCRdb's table is partial and in-frame only. V and J calls plus clone size are reproduced from that table; the DNA served to infer D and trimming. The sample lists approximately 63,000 clones; 65% to 80% were seen once. The CDR3 is 13 amino acids. The ends were cut back, 6 bases at V and 8 bases at J, with 16 bases in the middle. Per the germline V gene, CDR1 is MGHRA and CDR2 is YSYEKL. J is TRBJ1-2 and V is TRBV4-1; D is ambiguous. Sequencing input: peripheral blood. The receptor's source is a woman in her 70s with acute or convalescent COVID-19. In DNA form, the CDR3 reads TGCGCCAGCAGTGACCCTACAACGGAGGGCTACACCTTC. This codes for CASSDPTTEGYTF.